This TCR beta chain was recorded in a study of shared clonotypes between healthy human individuals. Study results and limitations: Represented diversity, genetic and exposure-history alike, was limited by few donors.

With CCR7-negative CD45RA+ TemRA cells, CD45RO+ cells were combined in CD8 memory. CDR1 LGHNA and CDR2 YNFKEQ come from the germline V gene. Trimming took off 4 bases at V and 1 base at J, with 7 bases between the two ends. The CDR3 extends over 13 amino acids. Concerning this clone itself: Its antigen remains unknown.

Genomic DNA (from each subset) was split evenly across several immunoSEQ plates. The authors loaded around 200 ng DNA, some 32,000 T cell genomes, into sorted-subset replicate PCRs. Using immunoSEQ multiplex PCR, the repertoire was profiled, and TCRdb retains in-frame clones only, with some absent. Among roughly 700,000 clones, around 90% were seen once, and the ten largest hold about 34%. This clonotype originated in a man aged 18 to 30 in good health. Some clones in this sample may be carry-over from other donors' samples. Sequencing input: memory CD8+ T cells from PBMCs. The subset: CD45RO+ cells pooled with CCR7-negative TemRA cells. The rearrangement joins TRBV4-2 to TRBJ2-5; D unresolved. CDR3 coding DNA: TGTGCCAGCAGCCGGGCCAGCCAAGAGACCCAGTACTTC. This encodes CASSRASQETQYF.